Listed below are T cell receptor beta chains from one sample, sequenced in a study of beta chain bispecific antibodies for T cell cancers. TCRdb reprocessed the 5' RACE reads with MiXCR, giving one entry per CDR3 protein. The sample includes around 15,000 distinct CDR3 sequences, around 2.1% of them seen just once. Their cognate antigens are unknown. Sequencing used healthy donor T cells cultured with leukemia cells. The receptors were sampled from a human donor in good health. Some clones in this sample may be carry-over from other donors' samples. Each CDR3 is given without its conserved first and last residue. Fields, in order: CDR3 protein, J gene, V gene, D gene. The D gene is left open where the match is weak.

AISESTSTDTQY	TRBJ2-3	TRBV10-3	NA
ASSEPRLGVGADTQY	TRBJ2-3	TRBV9	NA
ASSEAGEQF	TRBJ2-1	TRBV13	NA
AWSMESDTQY	TRBJ2-3	TRBV30	NA
ASSSNPGELF	TRBJ2-2	TRBV10-1	NA
SVEGASGGFYEQY	TRBJ2-7	TRBV29-1	TRBD2
ASSFDTYGYT	TRBJ1-2	TRBV5-1	NA
ASSLEASYEQY	TRBJ2-7	TRBV28	NA
ASSPLPGINSGNTIY	TRBJ1-3	TRBV18	NA
ASSLTAAFYNEQF	TRBJ2-1	TRBV28	NA
ASGQGVQETQY	TRBJ2-5	TRBV27	TRBD1
ASTLGLSDFATNEKLF	TRBJ1-4	TRBV6-1	NA
ASSLVPWTGLNTEAF	TRBJ1-1	TRBV5-1	TRBD1
ASSSNSYGELF	TRBJ2-2	TRBV28	NA
ASSESPGELF	TRBJ2-2	TRBV10-1	NA
ASSYRGSASYEQY	TRBJ2-7	TRBV28	TRBD1
ASSLGGEVEAF	TRBJ1-1	TRBV5-1	NA
ASSPNVGTSGTDTQY	TRBJ2-3	TRBV5-4	TRBD2
ASSFFPHGPNTGELF	TRBJ2-2	TRBV13	NA
ASTSTLGAYNEQF	TRBJ2-1	TRBV7-9	NA
ASRKGTDSNQPQH	TRBJ1-5	TRBV6-4	NA
ASSEFSVASVNIQY	TRBJ2-4	TRBV2	NA
ASSPPTGYLYEQY	TRBJ2-7	TRBV18	TRBD1
ASSGQGRTEAF	TRBJ1-1	TRBV9	TRBD1
SAREAGGPYEQY	TRBJ2-7	TRBV20-1	TRBD1
ASSLGQAYSSYNEQF	TRBJ2-1	TRBV5-1	NA
ASSEVSRNYGYT	TRBJ1-2	TRBV6-1	NA
ASSSAESPGQF	TRBJ2-1	TRBV9	NA
AISGEGGTEAF	TRBJ1-1	TRBV10-3	NA
ASSQRLGLYT	TRBJ1-2	TRBV3-1	NA
ASSYGGTSRETQY	TRBJ2-5	TRBV6-5	NA
SASLSTLVNTEAF	TRBJ1-1	TRBV20-1	NA
ATKEGNTGELF	TRBJ2-2	TRBV5-4	NA
ASSSGTGNTEAF	TRBJ1-1	TRBV6-5	NA
ASSAGSGISYEQY	TRBJ2-7	TRBV28	NA